These 25 T cell receptor beta chains were all obtained from the same sample, sequenced in a study of control samples from healthy donors and cancer patients. Libraries were prepared by immunoSEQ multiplex PCR; TCRdb keeps only in-frame clonotypes and omits some of them. The table lists 150,000 or so clones, about 90% of them singletons. Sequencing input: blood. These receptors were taken from a man between 18 and 35 years old in good health.

V is TRBV2 and J is TRBJ2-3, with 10 bases lining up with TRBD2. From germline, CDR1 is SNHLY and CDR2 FYNNEI. V gave up 6 bases and J gave up 4 bases; unmatched junction bases: 10. There are 16 residues in the CDR3. The CDR3 loop is CASRDSGGAGADTQYF. DNA of the CDR3: TGTGCCAGCAGAGACAGCGGGGGGGCCGGAGCAGATACGCAGTATTTT. Filled out from reference TRBV2 and TRBJ2-3, the complete variable domain reads EPEVTQTPSHQVTQMGQEVILRCVPISNHLYFYWYRQILGQKVEFLVSFYNNEISEKSEIFDDQFSVERPDGSNFTLKIRSTKLEDSAMYFCASRDSGGAGADTQYFGPGTRLTVL.

The chain is built from TRBV12-3 or TRBV12-4 and TRBJ1-4; no firm D call. V was shortened by 4 bases and J by 8 bases, with 11 bases between the two germline ends. The CDR3 is 13 amino acids. In DNA, the CDR3 is TGTGCCAGCAGTTACCAGGAAGAGGAAAAACTGTTTTTT. It is translated as CASSYQEEEKLFF.

This chain connects TRBV18 to TRBJ2-7; weak D call: TRBD1 (6 bases). Between the trimmed V and J ends, which lost 2 bases and 5 bases, there was a span of 13 bases. This CDR3 spans 14 amino acids. Germline-derived CDR1 and CDR2 are KGHSH and LQKENI. CDR3 nucleotide sequence: TGTGCCAGCTCACCAAAGGGGGAGACCCACGAGCAGTACTTC. Protein sequence: CASSPKGETHEQYF.

The CDR3 nucleotides are TGTGCCAGCAGCCCGGAGACTAACTATGGCTACACCTTC. Its protein product is CASSPETNYGYTF. The chain carries TRBV7-9 and TRBJ1-2; D call uncertain. This CDR3 region has 13 residues. CDR1 is SEHNR and CDR2 is FQNEAQ in the germline V gene (reference sequence). V lost 5 bases, J lost 0 bases, and 7 bases lay in between. The full variable domain, in which reference TRBV7-9 and TRBJ1-2 provide the parts outside the CDR3, is DTGVSQNPRHKITKRGQNVTFRCDPISEHNRLYWYRQTLGQGPEFLTYFQNEAQLEKSRLLSDRFSAERPKGSFSTLEIQRTEQGDSAMYLCASSPETNYGYTFGSGTRLTVV.

This chain connects TRBV7-2 to TRBJ1-6; a weak D match, TRBD1 (5 bases). Germline CDR1 SGHTA, CDR2 FQGNSA. CDR3 length: 13 amino acids. Trimming removed 3 bases at V and 7 bases at J, with 7 bases between. CDR3 DNA sequence: TGTGCCAGCAGCTTTCAGGGAAATTCACCCCTCCACTTT. As protein: CASSFQGNSPLHF.

The V and J genes are TRBV6-5 and TRBJ1-2; 11 positions agree with TRBD1. Germline CDR1 and CDR2: MNHEY and SVGAGI. The CDR3 has 13 residues. The V segment lost 10 bases and the J segment 8 bases; nucleotides outside the gene matches: 9. CDR3 protein: CANSGQGDGGYTF. CDR3 DNA: TGTGCCAACTCGGGACAGGGGGATGGAGGCTACACCTTC.

The chain joins TRBV29-1 to TRBJ2-1; TRBD2 agrees at 14 bases. The CDR3 is 17 amino acids. Germline loops: CDR1 SQVTM, CDR2 ANQGSEA. V trimming: 1 base; J trimming: 6 bases; junction bases outside the gene matches: 8. The CDR3 region has the DNA TGCAGCGTTGAAGGTGGGACTAGCGGGGGCGCACCCAATGAGCAGTTCTTC. Its translation: CSVEGGTSGGAPNEQFF.

The sample holds one count of this clone. This chain joins TRBV28 and TRBJ2-7; 8 nucleotides match TRBD1. Germline V lookup: CDR1 MDHEN, CDR2 SYDVKM. This CDR3 is 17 amino acids long. With V trimmed by 4 bases and J by 2 bases, 13 bases remained unmatched. CDR3 amino acids: CASSSRHGQGPTYEQYF. The CDR3 bases are TGTGCCAGCAGTTCAAGGCACGGACAGGGCCCGACCTACGAGCAGTACTTC.

V usage is TRBV18 and J usage is TRBJ1-3; D not resolved. The CDR3 has 15 residues. The germline V gene has CDR1 KGHSH and CDR2 LQKENI. Trimming took off 2 bases at V and 0 bases at J, with 8 bases between the two ends. The CDR3 protein is CASSPNEGSGNTIYF. The CDR3 DNA reads as TGTGCCAGCTCACCAAACGAGGGCTCTGGAAACACCATATATTTT.

This sequence joins TRBV19 and TRBJ2-4; 8 nucleotides match TRBD1. Germline CDR1 reads LNHDA; CDR2 reads SQIVND (reference sequence). The ends lost 8 bases at V and 6 bases at J; junction bases unmatched: 3. The CDR3 is made up of 12 amino acids. The CDR3 sequence is CASSTGANIQYF. The DNA for the CDR3 is TGTGCCAGTTCGACAGGGGCAAACATTCAGTACTTC.

The V and J genes are TRBV5-6 and TRBJ1-2, with D unclear. Germline assignment: CDR1 SGHDT and CDR2 YYEEEE. V was shortened by 0 bases and J by 2 bases, with 17 bases between the two germline ends. The CDR3 consists of 17 residues. DNA of the CDR3: TGTGCCAGCAGCTTGGATCCAGTAATGGGGAAAAACTATGGCTACACCTTC. It is translated as CASSLDPVMGKNYGYTF.

This chain joins TRBV19 and TRBJ1-5; TRBD1 aligns across 7 bases. V was pared by 5 bases and J by 3 bases, with 13 bases of the junction left unmatched. Germline values: CDR1 LNHDA, CDR2 SQIVND (reference sequence). The CDR3 spans 17 residues. The CDR3 here is CASSSITGTAFNQPQHF. In DNA, the CDR3 is TGTGCCAGTAGTTCGATAACCGGGACAGCATTCAATCAGCCCCAGCATTTT.

This chain joins TRBV5-1 and TRBJ1-2, with TRBD1 identical over 9 bases. J was trimmed by 8 bases and V by 5 bases; bases with no gene match: 13. Germline CDR1 reads SGHRS; CDR2 reads YFSETQ. The CDR3 is 15 residues long. The CDR3 region is CASSRSRTGDDGYTF. CDR3 DNA: TGCGCCAGCAGTCGAAGTCGGACAGGGGACGACGGCTACACCTTC.

This chain links TRBV7-8 with TRBJ2-7, with D possibly matching TRBD2 (7 bases). The CDR3 is 14 residues long. Trimming left V 11 bases short and J 6 bases short, with 23 bases between. CDR1 is SGHVS, CDR2 FQNEAQ, per germline. CDR3 nucleotide sequence: TGTGCCGGTCATCTTGGGGGGGCCCATGGCGAGCAGTACTTC. It translates to CAGHLGGAHGEQYF.

V usage is TRBV9 and J usage is TRBJ2-3; a possible D gene is TRBD2 (7 bases). Trimming stripped 0 bases from V and 4 bases from J, with 18 bases between. CDR3 length: 17 residues. Germline CDR1 SGDLS, CDR2 YYNGEE. Here the CDR3 DNA reads TGTGCCAGCAGCGTAGGAGGGGCGGGGGCCGTTTCAGATACGCAGTATTTT. Encoded protein: CASSVGGAGAVSDTQYF.

As to this clone: Additional DNA sequences in this sample encode the identical CDR3. V is TRBV9 and J is TRBJ2-7; a weak D match, TRBD1 (5 bases). This CDR3 region has 14 residues. V dropped 0 bases and J dropped 2 bases, with 9 bases sitting between them. Germline CDR1 is SGDLS and CDR2 is YYNGEE. CDR3 in DNA: TGTGCCAGCAGCGTAGGGGCAGGGACCTACGAGCAGTACTTC. Protein sequence: CASSVGAGTYEQYF.

V usage is TRBV6-5 and J usage is TRBJ2-3; 11 positions match TRBD1. Germline CDR1 MNHEY, CDR2 SVGAGI. V shed 6 bases, J shed 4 bases, and the junction held 6 bases outside the gene matches. The CDR3 extends over 15 amino acids. CDR3 residues: CASSHRDRGADTQYF. The CDR3 bases are TGTGCCAGCAGCCACCGGGACAGGGGGGCAGATACGCAGTATTTT.

This clone appeared a single time. V is TRBV2 and J is TRBJ1-5, with D unresolved. CDR1 and CDR2 from the germline V gene are SNHLY and FYNNEI. CDR3 length: 13 amino acids. V lost 1 base to trimming and J lost 9 bases, with 10 bases between them. The CDR3 loop is CASSEGIRRPQHF. CDR3 coding DNA: TGTGCCAGCAGTGAAGGGATCAGGCGGCCCCAGCATTTT.

This chain connects TRBV19 to TRBJ1-1; D remains unclear. Trimming cost V 2 bases and J 3 bases, with 10 bases left between them. The CDR3 sequence is 14 residues long. Looked up from germline, CDR1 is LNHDA and CDR2 is SQIVND (reference sequence). CDR3 sequence: CASSILPRDTEAFF. The CDR3 DNA is TGTGCCAGTAGTATACTACCAAGGGACACTGAAGCTTTCTTT.

This rearrangement joins TRBV7-2 to TRBJ1-5, with D unclear. CDR1 SGHTA and CDR2 FQGNSA come from the germline V gene. V lost 6 bases and J lost 2, with 8 bases in between. This CDR3 contains 13 residues. The CDR3 is CASSSPGNQPQHF. In nucleotides, the CDR3 is TGTGCCAGCAGTTCTCCTGGCAATCAGCCCCAGCATTTT.

J is TRBJ1-5 and V is TRBV19; the D is unclear. The ends were cut back, 7 bases at V and 5 bases at J, with 27 bases in the middle. Germline V gene data show CDR1 as LNHDA and CDR2 as SQIVND (reference sequence). CDR3 length: 18 amino acids. DNA of the CDR3: TGTGCCAGTACGGTCCTTGGATTTGGCGACTCAGGAGATCAGCCCCAGCATTTT. Translation: CASTVLGFGDSGDQPQHF.

The gene calls are TRBV2 and TRBJ1-1; the match to TRBD1 covers 10 bases. The V segment lost 5 bases and the J segment 3 bases; nucleotides outside the gene matches: 6. There are 15 residues in the CDR3. CDR1 is SNHLY, CDR2 FYNNEI, per germline. CDR3 bases: TGTGCCAGCAGTCTGGGGGACAGGGGATACACTGAAGCTTTCTTT. Amino acid sequence: CASSLGDRGYTEAFF.

The gene calls are TRBV7-3 and TRBJ1-1, with 7 bases that match TRBD1. From germline, CDR1 is SGHTA and CDR2 FQGTGA. V lost 2 bases, J lost 3 bases, and 9 bases stayed unmatched. The CDR3 runs to 16 residues. The CDR3, as DNA: TGTGCCAGCAGCTTAGGGGCACCCCAGGGGGACACTGAAGCTTTCTTT. Encoded protein: CASSLGAPQGDTEAFF.

This chain uses TRBV6-5 with TRBJ1-1, with TRBD1 matching over 9 bases. With 7 bases clipped from V and 4 bases from J, the junction kept 10 bases outside the gene matches. There are 15 residues in the CDR3. Germline CDR1 reads MNHEY; CDR2 reads SVGAGI. CDR3 loop: CASIPKQGASTEAFF. CDR3 DNA sequence: TGTGCCAGCATCCCTAAACAGGGGGCGAGCACTGAAGCTTTCTTT.

This clone was detected only a few times. The chain links TRBV7-9 to TRBJ2-3, with 8 bases fitting TRBD1. The V gene's germline CDR1 is SEHNR and CDR2 FQNEAQ (reference sequence). J lost 4 bases, V lost 8 bases, and 2 bases had no gene match. This CDR3 has 12 residues. This CDR3 is CASRTGSDTQYF. The DNA for the CDR3 is TGTGCCAGCCGGACAGGGTCAGATACGCAGTATTTT.